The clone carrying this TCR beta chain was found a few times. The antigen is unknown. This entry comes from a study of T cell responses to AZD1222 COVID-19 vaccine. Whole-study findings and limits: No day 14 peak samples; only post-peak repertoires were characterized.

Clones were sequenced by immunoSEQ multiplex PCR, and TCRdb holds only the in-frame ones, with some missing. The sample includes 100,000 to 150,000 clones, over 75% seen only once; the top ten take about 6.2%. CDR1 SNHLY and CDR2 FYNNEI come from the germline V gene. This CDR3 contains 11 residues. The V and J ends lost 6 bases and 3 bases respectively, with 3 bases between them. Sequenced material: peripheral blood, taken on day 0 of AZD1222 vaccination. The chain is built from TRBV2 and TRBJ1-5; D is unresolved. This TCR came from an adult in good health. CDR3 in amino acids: CASRFNQPQHF. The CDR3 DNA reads TGTGCCAGCAGATTCAATCAGCCCCAGCATTTT.